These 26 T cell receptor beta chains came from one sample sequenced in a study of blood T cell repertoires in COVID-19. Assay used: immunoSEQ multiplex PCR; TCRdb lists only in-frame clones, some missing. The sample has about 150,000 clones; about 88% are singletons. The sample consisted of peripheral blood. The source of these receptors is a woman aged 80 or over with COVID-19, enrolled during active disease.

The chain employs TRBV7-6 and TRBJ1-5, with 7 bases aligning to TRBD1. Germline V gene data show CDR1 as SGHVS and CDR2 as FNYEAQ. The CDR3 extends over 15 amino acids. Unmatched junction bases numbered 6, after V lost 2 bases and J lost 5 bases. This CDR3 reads CASSLTSGGDQPQHF. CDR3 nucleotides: TGTGCCAGCAGCTTAACCTCAGGGGGAGATCAGCCCCAGCATTTT.

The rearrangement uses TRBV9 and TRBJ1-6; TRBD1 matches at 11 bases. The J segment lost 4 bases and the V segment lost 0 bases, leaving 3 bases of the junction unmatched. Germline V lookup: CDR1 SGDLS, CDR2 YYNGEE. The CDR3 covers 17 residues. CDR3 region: CASSVAGTGGYNSPLHF. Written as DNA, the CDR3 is TGTGCCAGCAGCGTAGCTGGGACAGGGGGTTATAATTCACCCCTCCACTTT.

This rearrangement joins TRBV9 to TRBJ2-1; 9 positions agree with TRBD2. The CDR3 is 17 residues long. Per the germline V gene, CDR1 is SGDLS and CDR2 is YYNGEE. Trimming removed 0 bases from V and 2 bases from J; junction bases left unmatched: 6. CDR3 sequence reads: CASSVGLAGRTYNEQFF. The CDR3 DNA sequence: TGTGCCAGCAGCGTAGGGCTAGCGGGAAGGACCTACAATGAGCAGTTCTTC.

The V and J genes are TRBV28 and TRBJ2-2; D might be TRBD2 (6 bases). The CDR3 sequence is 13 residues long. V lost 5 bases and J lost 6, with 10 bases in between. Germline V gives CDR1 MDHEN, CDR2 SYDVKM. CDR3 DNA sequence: TGTGCCAGCAGTACTAGCCTTCCCGGGGAGCTGTTTTTT. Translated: CASSTSLPGELFF. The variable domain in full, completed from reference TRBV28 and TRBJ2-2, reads DVKVTQSSRYLVKRTGEKVFLECVQDMDHENMFWYRQDPGLGLRLIYFSYDVKMKEKGDIPEGYSVSREKKERFSLILESASTNQTSMYLCASSTSLPGELFFGEGSRLTVL.

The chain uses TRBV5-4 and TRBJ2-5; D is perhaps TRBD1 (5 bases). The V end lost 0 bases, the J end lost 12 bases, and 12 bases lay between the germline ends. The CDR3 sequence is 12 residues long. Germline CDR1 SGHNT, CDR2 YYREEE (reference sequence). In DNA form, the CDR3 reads TGTGCCAGCAGCTTGGGTCCGGGCAGGGAGTACTTC. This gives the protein CASSLGPGREYF.

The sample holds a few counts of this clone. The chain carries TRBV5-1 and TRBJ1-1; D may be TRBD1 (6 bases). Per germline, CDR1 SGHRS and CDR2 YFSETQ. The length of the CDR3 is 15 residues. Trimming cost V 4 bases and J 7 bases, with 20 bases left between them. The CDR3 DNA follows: TGCGCCAGCAGCCTCGGGCCAGGGGCTGATATTGAAGCTTTCTTT. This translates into CASSLGPGADIEAFF. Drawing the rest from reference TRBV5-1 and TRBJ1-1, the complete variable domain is KAGVTQTPRYLIKTRGQQVTLSCSPISGHRSVSWYQQTPGQGLQFLFEYFSETQRNKGNFPGRFSGRQFSNSRSEMNVSTLELGDSALYLCASSLGPGADIEAFFGQGTRLTVV.

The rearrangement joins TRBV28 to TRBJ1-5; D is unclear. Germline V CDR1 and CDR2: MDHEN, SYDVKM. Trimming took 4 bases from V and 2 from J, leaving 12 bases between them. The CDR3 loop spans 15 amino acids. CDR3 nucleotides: TGTGCCAGCAGTTCCAAGACCCGGGGCAATCAGCCCCAGCATTTT. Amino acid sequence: CASSSKTRGNQPQHF.

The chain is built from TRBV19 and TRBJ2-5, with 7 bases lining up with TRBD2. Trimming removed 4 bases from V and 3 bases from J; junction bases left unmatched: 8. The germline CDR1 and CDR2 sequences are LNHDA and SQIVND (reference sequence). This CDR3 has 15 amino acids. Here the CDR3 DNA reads TGTGCCAGTAGTACCGGGCTAGCGGCGAAAGAGACCCAGTACTTC. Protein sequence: CASSTGLAAKETQYF.

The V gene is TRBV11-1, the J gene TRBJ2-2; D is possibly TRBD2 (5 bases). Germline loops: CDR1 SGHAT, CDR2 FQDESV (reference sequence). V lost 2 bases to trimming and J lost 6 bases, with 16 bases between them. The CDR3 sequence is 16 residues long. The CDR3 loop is CASSLTSTRVAGELFF. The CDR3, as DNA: TGTGCCAGCAGCTTAACTTCTACGCGGGTCGCCGGGGAGCTGTTTTTT.

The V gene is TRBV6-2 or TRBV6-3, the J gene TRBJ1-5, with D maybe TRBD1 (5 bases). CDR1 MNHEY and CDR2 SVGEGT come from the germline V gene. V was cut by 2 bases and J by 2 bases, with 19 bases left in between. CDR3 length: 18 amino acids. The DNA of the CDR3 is TGTGCCAGCAGTTACCGGCGCTTGGGACCGGGGGGCAATCAGCCCCAGCATTTT. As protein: CASSYRRLGPGGNQPQHF.

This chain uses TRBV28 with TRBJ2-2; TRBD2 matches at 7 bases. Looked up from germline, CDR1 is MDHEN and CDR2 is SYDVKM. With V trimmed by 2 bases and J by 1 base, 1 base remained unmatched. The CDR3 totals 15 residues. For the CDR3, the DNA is TGTGCCAGCAGTTTAGGGACTAAGAACACCGGGGAGCTGTTTTTT. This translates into CASSLGTKNTGELFF.

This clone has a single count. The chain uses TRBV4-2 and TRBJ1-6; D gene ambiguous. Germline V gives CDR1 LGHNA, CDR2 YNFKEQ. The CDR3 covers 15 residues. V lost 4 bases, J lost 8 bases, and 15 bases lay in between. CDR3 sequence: CASSRPDSNDSPLHF. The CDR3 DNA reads TGTGCCAGCAGCCGCCCCGATAGTAATGATTCACCCCTCCACTTT.

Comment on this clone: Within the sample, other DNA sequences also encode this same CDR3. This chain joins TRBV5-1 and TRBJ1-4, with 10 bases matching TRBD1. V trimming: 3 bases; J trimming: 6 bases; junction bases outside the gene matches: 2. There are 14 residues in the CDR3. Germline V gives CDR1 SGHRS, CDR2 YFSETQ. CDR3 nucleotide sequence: TGCGCCAGCAGCTCAGGACAGGGGGATGAAAAACTGTTTTTT. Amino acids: CASSSGQGDEKLFF.

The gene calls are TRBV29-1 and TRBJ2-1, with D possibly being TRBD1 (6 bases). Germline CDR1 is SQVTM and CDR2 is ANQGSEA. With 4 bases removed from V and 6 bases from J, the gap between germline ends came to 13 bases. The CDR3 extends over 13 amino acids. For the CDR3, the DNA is TGCAGCGTTGCCGGGACAATTATCAATGAGCAGTTCTTC. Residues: CSVAGTIINEQFF.

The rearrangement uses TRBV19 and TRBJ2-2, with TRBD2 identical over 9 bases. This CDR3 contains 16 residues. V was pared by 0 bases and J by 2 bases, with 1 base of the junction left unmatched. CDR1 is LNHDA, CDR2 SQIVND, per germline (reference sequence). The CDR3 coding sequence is TGTGCCAGTAGTATAGATAGCGGGAGAAACACCGGGGAGCTGTTTTTT. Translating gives CASSIDSGRNTGELFF.

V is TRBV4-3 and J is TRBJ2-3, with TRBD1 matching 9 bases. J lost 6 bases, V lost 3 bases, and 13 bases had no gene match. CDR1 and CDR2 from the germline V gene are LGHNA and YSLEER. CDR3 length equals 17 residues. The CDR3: CASSQGLRDRVWDTQYF. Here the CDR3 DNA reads TGCGCCAGCAGCCAGGGACTTCGGGACAGGGTCTGGGATACGCAGTATTTT.

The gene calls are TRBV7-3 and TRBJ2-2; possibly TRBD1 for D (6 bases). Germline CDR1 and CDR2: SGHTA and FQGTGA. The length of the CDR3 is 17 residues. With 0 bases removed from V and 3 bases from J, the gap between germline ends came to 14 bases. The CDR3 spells CASSLTPGAGDTGELFF. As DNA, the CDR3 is TGTGCCAGCAGCTTAACGCCCGGGGCAGGGGACACCGGGGAGCTGTTTTTT.

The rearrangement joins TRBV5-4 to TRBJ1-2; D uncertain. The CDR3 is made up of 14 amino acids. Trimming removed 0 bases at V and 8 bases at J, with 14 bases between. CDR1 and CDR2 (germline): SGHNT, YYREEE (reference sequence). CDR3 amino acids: CASSLALRGEGYTF. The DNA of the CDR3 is TGTGCCAGCAGCTTGGCTCTGCGTGGAGAGGGCTACACCTTC.

CDR3 sequence reads: CASSKWDRGYGYTF. DNA for the CDR3: TGTGCCAGCAGTAAATGGGACAGGGGGTATGGCTACACCTTC. The V gene is TRBV6-5, the J gene TRBJ1-2; TRBD1 aligns across 11 bases. CDR3 size: 14 residues. Germline V CDR1 and CDR2: MNHEY, SVGAGI. The V gene end was trimmed by 5 bases and the J gene end by 5 bases; junction bases not matched to a gene: 4.

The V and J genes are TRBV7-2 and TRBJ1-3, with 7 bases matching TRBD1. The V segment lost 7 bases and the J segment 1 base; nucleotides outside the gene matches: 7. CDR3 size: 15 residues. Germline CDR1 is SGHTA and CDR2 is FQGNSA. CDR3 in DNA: TGTGCCAGCACTCGACAGGGCGGATCTGGAAACACCATATATTTT. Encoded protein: CASTRQGGSGNTIYF.

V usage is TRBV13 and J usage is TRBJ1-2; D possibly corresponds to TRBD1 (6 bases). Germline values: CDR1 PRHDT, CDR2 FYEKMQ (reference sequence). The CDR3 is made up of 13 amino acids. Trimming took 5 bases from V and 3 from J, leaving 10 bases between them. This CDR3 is CASSLQGYYGYTF. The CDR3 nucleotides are TGTGCCAGCAGCCTACAGGGATACTATGGCTACACCTTC.

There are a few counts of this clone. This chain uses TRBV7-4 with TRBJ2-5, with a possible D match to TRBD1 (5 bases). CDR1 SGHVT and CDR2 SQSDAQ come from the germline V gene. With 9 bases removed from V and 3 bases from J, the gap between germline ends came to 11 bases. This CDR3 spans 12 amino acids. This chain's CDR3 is CARLGAEETQYF. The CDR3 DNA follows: TGTGCCAGGCTTGGGGCGGAAGAGACCCAGTACTTC.

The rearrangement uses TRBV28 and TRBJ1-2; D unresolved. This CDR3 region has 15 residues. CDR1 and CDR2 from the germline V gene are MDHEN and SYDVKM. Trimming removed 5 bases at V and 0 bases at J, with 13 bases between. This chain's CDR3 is CASSEGTATNYGYTF. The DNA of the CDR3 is TGTGCCAGCAGTGAGGGTACGGCCACTAACTATGGCTACACCTTC.

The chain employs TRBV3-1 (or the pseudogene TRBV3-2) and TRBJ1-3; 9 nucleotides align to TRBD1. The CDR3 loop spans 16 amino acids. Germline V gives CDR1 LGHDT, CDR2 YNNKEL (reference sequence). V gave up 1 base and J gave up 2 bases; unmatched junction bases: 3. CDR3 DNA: TGTGCCAGCAGCCAAGTAGGGACAGGGCCTGGAAACACCATATATTTT. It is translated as CASSQVGTGPGNTIYF.

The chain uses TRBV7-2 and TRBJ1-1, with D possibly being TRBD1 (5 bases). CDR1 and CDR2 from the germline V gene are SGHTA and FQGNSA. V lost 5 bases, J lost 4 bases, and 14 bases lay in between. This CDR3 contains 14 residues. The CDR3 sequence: CASSPGRRGTEAFF. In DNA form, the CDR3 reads TGTGCCAGCAGCCCAGGGAGGCGTGGCACTGAAGCTTTCTTT.

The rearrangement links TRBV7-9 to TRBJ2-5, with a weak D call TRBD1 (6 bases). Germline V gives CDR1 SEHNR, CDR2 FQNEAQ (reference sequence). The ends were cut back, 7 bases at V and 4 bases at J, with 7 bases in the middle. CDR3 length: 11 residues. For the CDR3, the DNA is TGTGCCAGCACGGACAGAGAGACCCAGTACTTC. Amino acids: CASTDRETQYF.